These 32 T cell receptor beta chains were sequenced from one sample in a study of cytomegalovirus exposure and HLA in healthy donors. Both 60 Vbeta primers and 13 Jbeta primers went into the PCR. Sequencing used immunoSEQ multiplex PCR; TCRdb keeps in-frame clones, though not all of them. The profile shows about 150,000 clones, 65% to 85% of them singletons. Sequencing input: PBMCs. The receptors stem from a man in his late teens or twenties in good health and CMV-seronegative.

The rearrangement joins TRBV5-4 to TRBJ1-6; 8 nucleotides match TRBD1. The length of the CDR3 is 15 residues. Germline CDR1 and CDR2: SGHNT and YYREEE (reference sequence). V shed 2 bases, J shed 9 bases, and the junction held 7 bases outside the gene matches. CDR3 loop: CASSFFNRGTSPLHF. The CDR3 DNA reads TGTGCCAGCAGCTTCTTTAACAGGGGGACTTCACCCCTCCACTTT. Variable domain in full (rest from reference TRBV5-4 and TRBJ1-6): ETGVTQSPTHLIKTRGQQVTLRCSSQSGHNTVSWYQQALGQGPQFIFQYYREEENGRGNFPPRFSGLQFPNYSSELNVNALELDDSALYLCASSFFNRGTSPLHFGNGTRLTVT.

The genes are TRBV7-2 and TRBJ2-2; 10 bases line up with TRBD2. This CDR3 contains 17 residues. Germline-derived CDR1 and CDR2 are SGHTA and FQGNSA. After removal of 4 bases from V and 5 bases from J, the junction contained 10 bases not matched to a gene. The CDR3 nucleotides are TGTGCCAGCAGCTGGGTAGTAGCGGGGGGCGGAACCGGGGAGCTGTTTTTT. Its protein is CASSWVVAGGGTGELFF.

CDR3 in DNA: TGTGCCAGCAGCTTATTACTTACTGGACAGGGGGGTAGTGACGACTATGGCTACACCTTC. The encoded protein is CASSLLLTGQGGSDDYGYTF. The V and J genes are TRBV7-6 and TRBJ1-2, with 10 bases matching TRBD1. Trimming removed 2 bases from V and 3 bases from J; junction bases left unmatched: 18. Germline-derived CDR1 and CDR2 are SGHVS and FNYEAQ. The CDR3 length is 20 residues.

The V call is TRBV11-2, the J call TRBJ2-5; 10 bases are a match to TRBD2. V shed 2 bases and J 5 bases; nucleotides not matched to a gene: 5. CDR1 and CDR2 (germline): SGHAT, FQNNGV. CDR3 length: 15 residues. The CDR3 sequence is CASSLRSGGLETQYF. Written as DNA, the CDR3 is TGTGCCAGCAGCTTACGTAGCGGGGGGTTGGAGACCCAGTACTTC.

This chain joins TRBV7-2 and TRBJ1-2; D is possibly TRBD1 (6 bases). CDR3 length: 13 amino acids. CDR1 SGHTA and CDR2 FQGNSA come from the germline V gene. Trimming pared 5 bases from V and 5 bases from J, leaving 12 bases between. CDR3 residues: CASSLRGEYGYTF. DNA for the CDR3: TGTGCCAGCAGCCTCAGGGGCGAGTATGGCTACACCTTC.

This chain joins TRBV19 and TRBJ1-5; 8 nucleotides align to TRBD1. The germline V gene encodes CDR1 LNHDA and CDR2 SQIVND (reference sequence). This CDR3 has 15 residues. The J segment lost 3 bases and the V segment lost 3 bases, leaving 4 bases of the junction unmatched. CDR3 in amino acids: CASSIGTGHNQPQHF. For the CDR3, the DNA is TGTGCCAGTAGTATTGGGACAGGACACAATCAGCCCCAGCATTTT. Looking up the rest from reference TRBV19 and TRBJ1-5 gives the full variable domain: DGGITQSPKYLFRKEGQNVTLSCEQNLNHDAMYWYRQDPGQGLRLIYYSQIVNDFQKGDIAEGYSVSREKKESFPLTVTSAQKNPTAFYLCASSIGTGHNQPQHFGDGTRLSIL.

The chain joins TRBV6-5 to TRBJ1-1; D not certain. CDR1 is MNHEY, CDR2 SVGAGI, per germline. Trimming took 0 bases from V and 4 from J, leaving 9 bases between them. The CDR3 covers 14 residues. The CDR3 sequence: CASSYSEGGTEAFF. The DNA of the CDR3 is TGTGCCAGCAGTTACTCTGAGGGTGGCACTGAAGCTTTCTTT.

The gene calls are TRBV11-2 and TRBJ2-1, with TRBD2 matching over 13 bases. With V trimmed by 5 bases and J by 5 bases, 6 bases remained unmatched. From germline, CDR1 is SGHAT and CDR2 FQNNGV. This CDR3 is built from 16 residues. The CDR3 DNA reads TGTGCCAGCAGCCCCAGACTAGCGGGGGGCCACAATGAGCAGTTCTTC. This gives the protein CASSPRLAGGHNEQFF.

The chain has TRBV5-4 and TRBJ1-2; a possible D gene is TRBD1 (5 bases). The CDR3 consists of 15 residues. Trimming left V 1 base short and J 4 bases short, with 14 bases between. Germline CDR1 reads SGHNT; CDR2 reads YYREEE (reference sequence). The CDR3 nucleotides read TGTGCCAGCAGCTTGCAAGGGGTTCGGACCTATGGCTACACCTTC. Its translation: CASSLQGVRTYGYTF. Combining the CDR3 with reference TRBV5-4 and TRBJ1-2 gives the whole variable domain ETGVTQSPTHLIKTRGQQVTLRCSSQSGHNTVSWYQQALGQGPQFIFQYYREEENGRGNFPPRFSGLQFPNYSSELNVNALELDDSALYLCASSLQGVRTYGYTFGSGTRLTVV.

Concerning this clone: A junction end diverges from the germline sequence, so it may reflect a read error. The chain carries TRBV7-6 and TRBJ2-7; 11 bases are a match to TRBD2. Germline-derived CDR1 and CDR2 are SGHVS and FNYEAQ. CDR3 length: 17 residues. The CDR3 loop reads CAGSFASGGPSSYEQYF. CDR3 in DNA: TGTGCCGGCAGCTTTGCTAGCGGGGGGCCCAGCTCCTACGAGCAGTACTTC.

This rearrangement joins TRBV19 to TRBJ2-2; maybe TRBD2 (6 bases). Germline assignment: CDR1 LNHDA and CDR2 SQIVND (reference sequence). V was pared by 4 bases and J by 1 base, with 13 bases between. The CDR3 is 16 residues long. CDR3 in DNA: TGTGCCAGTAGTACCCGGGACTCCTTGAACACCGGGGAGCTGTTTTTT. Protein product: CASSTRDSLNTGELFF.

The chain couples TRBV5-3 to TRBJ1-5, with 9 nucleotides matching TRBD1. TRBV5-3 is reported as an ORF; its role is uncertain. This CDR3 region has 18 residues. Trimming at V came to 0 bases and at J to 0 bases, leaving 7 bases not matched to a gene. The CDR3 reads CARSLGDRAVHSNQPQHF. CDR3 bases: TGTGCCAGAAGCTTGGGGGACAGGGCTGTTCATAGCAATCAGCCCCAGCATTTT.

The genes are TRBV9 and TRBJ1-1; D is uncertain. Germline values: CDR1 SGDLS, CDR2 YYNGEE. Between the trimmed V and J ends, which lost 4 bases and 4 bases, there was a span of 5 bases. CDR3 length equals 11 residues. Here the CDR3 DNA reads TGTGCCAGCAGCCGGGGCACTGAAGCTTTCTTT. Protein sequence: CASSRGTEAFF.

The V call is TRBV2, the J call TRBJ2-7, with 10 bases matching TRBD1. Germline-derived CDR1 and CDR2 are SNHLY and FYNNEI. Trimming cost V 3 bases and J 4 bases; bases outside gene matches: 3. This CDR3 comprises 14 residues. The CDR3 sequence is CASSDGTGAYEQYV. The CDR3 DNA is TGTGCCAGCAGTGACGGGACAGGGGCTTACGAGCAGTACGTC.

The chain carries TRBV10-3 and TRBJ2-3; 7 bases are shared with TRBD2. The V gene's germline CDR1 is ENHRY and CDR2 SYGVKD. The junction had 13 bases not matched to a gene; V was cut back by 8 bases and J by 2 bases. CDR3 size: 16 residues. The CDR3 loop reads CAISTGEGTTTDTQYF. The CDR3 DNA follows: TGTGCCATCTCCACCGGGGAGGGAACCACCACAGATACGCAGTATTTT.

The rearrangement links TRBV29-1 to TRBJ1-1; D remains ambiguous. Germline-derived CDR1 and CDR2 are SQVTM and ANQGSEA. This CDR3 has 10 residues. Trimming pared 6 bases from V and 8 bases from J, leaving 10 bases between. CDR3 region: CSVRVVEAFF. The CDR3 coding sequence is TGCAGCGTGCGGGTCGTAGAAGCTTTCTTT.

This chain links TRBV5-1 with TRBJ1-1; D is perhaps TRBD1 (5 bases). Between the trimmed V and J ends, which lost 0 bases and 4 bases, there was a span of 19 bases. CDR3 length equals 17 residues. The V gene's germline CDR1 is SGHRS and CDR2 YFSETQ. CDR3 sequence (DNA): TGCGCCAGCAGCTTGGGAGGTAGGGGCGCCGGGCCCACTGAAGCTTTCTTT. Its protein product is CASSLGGRGAGPTEAFF.

CDR3 sequence (DNA): TGTGCCAGTAGATTGGACAGGGCTATGACCGGGGAGCTGTTTTTT. Amino acids: CASRLDRAMTGELFF. The rearrangement joins TRBV19 to TRBJ2-2; 8 nucleotides line up with TRBD1. V dropped 6 bases and J dropped 5; count of bases not matched to a gene: 8. Germline V lookup: CDR1 LNHDA, CDR2 SQIVND (reference sequence). CDR3 length: 15 residues.

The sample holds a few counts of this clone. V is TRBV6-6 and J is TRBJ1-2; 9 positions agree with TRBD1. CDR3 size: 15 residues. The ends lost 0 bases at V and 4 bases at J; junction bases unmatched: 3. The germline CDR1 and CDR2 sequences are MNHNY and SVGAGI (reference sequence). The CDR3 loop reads CASSYSGTGSYGYTF. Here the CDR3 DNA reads TGTGCCAGCAGTTACTCCGGGACAGGGAGCTATGGCTACACCTTC.

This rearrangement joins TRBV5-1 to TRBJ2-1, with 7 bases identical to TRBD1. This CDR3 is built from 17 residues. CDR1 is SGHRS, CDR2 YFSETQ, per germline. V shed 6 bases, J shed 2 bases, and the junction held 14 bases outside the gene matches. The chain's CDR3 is CASTLRGTGTAYNEQFF. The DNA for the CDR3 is TGCGCCAGCACCCTACGAGGAACCGGGACAGCCTACAATGAGCAGTTCTTC.

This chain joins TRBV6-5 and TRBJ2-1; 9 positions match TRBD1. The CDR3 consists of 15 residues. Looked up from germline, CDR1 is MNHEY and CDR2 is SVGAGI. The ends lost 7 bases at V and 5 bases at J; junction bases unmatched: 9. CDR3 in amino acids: CASNPGQGRHNEQFF. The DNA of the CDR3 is TGTGCCAGCAATCCGGGACAGGGTCGACACAATGAGCAGTTCTTC.

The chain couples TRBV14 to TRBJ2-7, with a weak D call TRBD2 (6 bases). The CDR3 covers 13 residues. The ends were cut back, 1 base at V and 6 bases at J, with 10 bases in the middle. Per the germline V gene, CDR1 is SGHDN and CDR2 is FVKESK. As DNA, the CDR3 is TGTGCCAGCAGCCAAGTGGCCGGGAGCGAGCAGTACGTC. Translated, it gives CASSQVAGSEQYV.

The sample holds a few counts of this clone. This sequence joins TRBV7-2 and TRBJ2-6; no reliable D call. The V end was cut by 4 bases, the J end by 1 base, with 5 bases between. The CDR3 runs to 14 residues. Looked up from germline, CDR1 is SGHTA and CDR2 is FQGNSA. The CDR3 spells CASSSGSGANVLTF. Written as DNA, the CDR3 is TGTGCCAGCAGCTCCGGGTCTGGGGCCAACGTCCTGACTTTC.

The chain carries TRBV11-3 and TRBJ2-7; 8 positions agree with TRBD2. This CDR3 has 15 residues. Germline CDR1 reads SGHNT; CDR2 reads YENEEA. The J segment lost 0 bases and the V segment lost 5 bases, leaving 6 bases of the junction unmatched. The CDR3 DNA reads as TGTGCCAGCAGCGTCTCCGGGACTAGCTCCTACGAGCAGTACTTC. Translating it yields CASSVSGTSSYEQYF.

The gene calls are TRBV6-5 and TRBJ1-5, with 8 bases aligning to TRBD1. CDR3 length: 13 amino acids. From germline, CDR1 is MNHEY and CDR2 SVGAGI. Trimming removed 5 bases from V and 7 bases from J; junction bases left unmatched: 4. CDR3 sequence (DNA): TGTGCCAGCAGTCAGGACAGGGTCCAGCCCCAGCATTTT. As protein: CASSQDRVQPQHF.

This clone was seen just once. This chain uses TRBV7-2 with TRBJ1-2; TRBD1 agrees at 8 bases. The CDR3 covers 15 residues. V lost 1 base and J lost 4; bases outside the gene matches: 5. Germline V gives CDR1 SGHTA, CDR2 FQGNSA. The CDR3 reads CASSLVQGGGYGYTF. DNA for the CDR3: TGTGCCAGCAGCTTAGTACAGGGGGGCGGCTATGGCTACACCTTC.

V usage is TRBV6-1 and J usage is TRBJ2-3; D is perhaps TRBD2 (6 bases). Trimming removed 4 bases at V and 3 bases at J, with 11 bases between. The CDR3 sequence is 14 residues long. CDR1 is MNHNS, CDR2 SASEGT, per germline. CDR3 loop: CASSGQEGTDTQYF. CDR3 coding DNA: TGTGCCAGCAGTGGCCAGGAGGGTACAGATACGCAGTATTTT.

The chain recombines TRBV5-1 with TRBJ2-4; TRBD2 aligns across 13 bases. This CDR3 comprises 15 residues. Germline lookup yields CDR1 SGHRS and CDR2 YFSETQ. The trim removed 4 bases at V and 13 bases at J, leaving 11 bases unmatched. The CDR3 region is CASSLQTSGGRCQYF. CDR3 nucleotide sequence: TGCGCCAGCAGCCTCCAGACTAGCGGGGGGCGGTGCCAGTACTTC.

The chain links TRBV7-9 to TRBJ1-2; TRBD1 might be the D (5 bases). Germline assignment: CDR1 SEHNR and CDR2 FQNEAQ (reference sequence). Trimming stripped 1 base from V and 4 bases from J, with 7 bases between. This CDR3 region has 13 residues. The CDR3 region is CASSLGQTYGYTF. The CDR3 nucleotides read TGTGCCAGCAGCTTAGGACAGACCTATGGCTACACCTTC.

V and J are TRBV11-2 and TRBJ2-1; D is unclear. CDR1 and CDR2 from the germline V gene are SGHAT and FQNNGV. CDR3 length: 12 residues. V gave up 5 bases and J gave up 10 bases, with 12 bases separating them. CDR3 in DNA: TGTGCCAGCAGCCCAGACACCAACGAGCAGTTCTTC. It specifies CASSPDTNEQFF.

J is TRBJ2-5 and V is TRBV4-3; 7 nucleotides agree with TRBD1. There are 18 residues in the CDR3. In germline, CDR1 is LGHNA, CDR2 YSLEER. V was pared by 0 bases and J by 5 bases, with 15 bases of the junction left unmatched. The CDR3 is CASSQDRGLASPWETQYF. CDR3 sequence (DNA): TGCGCCAGCAGCCAAGATAGGGGGCTAGCTTCGCCTTGGGAGACCCAGTACTTC.

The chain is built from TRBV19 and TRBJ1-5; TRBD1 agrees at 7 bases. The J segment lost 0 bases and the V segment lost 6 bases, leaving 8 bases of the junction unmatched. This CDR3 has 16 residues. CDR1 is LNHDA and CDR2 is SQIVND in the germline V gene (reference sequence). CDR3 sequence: CASRPRTGYSNQPQHF. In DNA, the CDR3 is TGTGCCAGTAGACCTAGGACAGGCTATAGCAATCAGCCCCAGCATTTT.